What follows is one TCR beta chain and its context. Peripheral blood CD8+ and CD4+ T cells were profiled by TCR beta sequencing. The multiple sclerosis control group comprised treatment-naive patients with stable or active relapsing-remitting disease. TEMRA cells were FACS-enriched, and CD8+ and CD4+ T cells were isolated negatively. The record originates from a study of CD8 T cells in Susac syndrome. This CDR3 is 14 amino acids long. V lost 3 bases, J lost 1 base, and 8 bases lay in between. Germline assignment: CDR1 SGDLS and CDR2 YYNGEE. Random hexamers were used to reverse transcribe the RNA input (about 0.5 to 1 ug). Multiplex immunoSEQ PCR targeted 54 Vbeta and 13 Jbeta TCR beta segments. A single record per CDR3 protein comes from TCRdb applying MiXCR to the immunoSEQ multiplex PCR reads. The sample lists roughly 300,000 distinct CDR3 sequences, around 83% seen once, with approximately 0.11% in the top ten.

The TCR sequence derives from a human donor with multiple sclerosis. V gene TRBV9 combines with J gene TRBJ2-1; perhaps TRBD2 as D (5 bases). The sequencing input was CD8+ T cells from PBMCs. As DNA, the CDR3 is TGTGCCAGCAGCGCCGAGCGGTCCTACAATGAGCAGTTCTTC. Protein sequence: CASSAERSYNEQFF.